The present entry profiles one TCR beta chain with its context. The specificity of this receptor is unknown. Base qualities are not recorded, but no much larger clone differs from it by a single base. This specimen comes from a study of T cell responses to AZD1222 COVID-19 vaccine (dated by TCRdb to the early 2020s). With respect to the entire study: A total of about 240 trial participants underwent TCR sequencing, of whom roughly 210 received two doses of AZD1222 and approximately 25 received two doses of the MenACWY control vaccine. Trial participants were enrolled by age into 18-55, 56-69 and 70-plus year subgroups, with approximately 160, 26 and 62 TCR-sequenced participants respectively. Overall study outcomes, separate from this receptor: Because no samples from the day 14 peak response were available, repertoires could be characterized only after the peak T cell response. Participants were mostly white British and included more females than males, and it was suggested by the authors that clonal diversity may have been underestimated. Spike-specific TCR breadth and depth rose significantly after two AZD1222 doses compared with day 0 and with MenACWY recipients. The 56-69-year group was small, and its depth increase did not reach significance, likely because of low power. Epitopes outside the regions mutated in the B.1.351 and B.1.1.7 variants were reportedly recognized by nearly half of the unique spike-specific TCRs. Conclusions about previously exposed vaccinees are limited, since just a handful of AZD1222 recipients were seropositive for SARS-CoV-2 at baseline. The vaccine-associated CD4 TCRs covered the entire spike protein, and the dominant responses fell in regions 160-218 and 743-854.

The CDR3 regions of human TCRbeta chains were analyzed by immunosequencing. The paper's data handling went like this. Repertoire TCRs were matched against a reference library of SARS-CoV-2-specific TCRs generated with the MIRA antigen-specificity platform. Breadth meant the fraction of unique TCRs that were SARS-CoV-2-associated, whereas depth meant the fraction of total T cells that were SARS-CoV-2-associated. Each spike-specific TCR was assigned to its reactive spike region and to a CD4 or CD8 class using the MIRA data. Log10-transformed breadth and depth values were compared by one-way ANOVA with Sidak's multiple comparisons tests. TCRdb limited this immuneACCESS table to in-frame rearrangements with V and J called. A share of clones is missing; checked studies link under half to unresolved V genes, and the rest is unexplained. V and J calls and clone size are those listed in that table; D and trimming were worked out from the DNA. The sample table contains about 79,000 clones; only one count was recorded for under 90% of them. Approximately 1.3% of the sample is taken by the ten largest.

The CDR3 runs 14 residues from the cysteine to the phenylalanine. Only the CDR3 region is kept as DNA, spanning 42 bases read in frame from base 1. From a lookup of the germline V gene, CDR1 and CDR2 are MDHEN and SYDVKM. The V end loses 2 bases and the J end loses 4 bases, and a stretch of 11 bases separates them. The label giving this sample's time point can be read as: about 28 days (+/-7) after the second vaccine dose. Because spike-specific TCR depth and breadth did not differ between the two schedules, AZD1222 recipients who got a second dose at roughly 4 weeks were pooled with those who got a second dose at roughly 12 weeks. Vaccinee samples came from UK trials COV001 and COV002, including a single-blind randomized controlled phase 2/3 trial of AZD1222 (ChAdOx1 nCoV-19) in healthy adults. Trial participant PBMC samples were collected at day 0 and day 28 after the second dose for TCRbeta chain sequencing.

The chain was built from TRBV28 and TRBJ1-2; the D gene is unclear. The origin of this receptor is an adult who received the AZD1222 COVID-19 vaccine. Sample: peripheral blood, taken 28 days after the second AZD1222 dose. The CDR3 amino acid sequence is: CASSLNGAGYGYTF. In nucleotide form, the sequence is TGTGCCAGCAGTTTAAATGGAGCGGGCTATGGCTACACCTTC.